Listed here are 8 T cell receptor beta chains from one sample, sequenced in a study of radiation and T cells in renal cell carcinoma. Specified time point: blood 2 weeks post-SBRT. Indicated treatment: 15 Gy SBRT to primary tumor, nephrectomy 4 weeks later. Repertoires were generated with immunoSEQ multiplex PCR, while TCRdb's copy carries only in-frame clones and drops some. This sample yields some 120,000 clones, of which approximately 90% are seen a single time; 5.5% to 6.5% belongs to the top ten. This specimen consisted of blood, obtained from a patient whose treatment included radiotherapy and nephrectomy. These receptors were taken from a woman in her 70s with renal cell carcinoma.

V gene TRBV2 combines with J gene TRBJ1-2, with 7 bases identical to TRBD1. Germline V gene lookup returns CDR1 SNHLY and CDR2 FYNNEI. The ends lost 6 bases at V and 2 bases at J; junction bases unmatched: 3. The CDR3 has 13 residues. This CDR3 is CASSWDSNYGYTF. The CDR3 bases are TGTGCCAGCAGCTGGGACAGCAACTATGGCTACACCTTC.

The J gene is TRBJ2-7, the V gene TRBV20-1; D ambiguous. Germline CDR1 is DFQATT and CDR2 is SNEGSKA (reference sequence). The CDR3 totals 10 residues. The ends were cut back, 4 bases at V and 7 bases at J, with 8 bases in the middle. The CDR3 spells CSATDGEQYF. In DNA, the CDR3 is TGCAGTGCTACAGACGGAGAGCAGTACTTC.

J is TRBJ2-2 and V is TRBV7-3; D is uncertain. Trimming left V 1 base short and J 6 bases short, with 15 bases between. The CDR3 is 16 amino acids. In germline, CDR1 is SGHTA, CDR2 FQGTGA. The CDR3 bases are TGTGCCAGCAGCTTAATTGGTAGCTGGCTGCCCGGGGAGCTGTTTTTT. Its translation is CASSLIGSWLPGELFF.

The rearrangement uses TRBV29-1 and TRBJ2-5; D perhaps matches TRBD1 (5 bases). V gave up 7 bases and J gave up 4 bases, with 13 bases separating them. The CDR3 extends over 12 amino acids. Germline assignment: CDR1 SQVTM and CDR2 ANQGSEA. CDR3 in amino acids: CSGGLRRETQYF. The CDR3 DNA reads TGCAGCGGGGGCCTCCGTCGAGAGACCCAGTACTTC.

The rearrangement links TRBV5-6 to TRBJ2-7; D is unresolved. Trimming pared 0 bases from V and 2 bases from J, leaving 9 bases between. This CDR3 contains 14 residues. From germline, CDR1 is SGHDT and CDR2 YYEEEE. This CDR3 is CASSLEVGTYEQYF. The CDR3 DNA is TGTGCCAGCAGCTTGGAGGTCGGCACCTACGAGCAGTACTTC.

The rearrangement links TRBV11-3 to TRBJ2-5; 8 bases agree with TRBD2. The trim removed 1 base at V and 5 bases at J, leaving 3 bases unmatched. Germline V CDR1 and CDR2: SGHNT, YENEEA. CDR3 length: 14 amino acids. DNA for the CDR3: TGTGCCAGCAGCTTAGTGCGGGGGGATGAGACCCAGTACTTC. It encodes CASSLVRGDETQYF.

The chain recombines TRBV2 with TRBJ1-2, with D unclear. Germline CDR1 and CDR2: SNHLY and FYNNEI. Trimming removed 1 base from V and 5 bases from J, with 11 bases in between. The CDR3 is 14 residues long. CDR3 sequence (DNA): TGTGCCAGCAGTGAAGAACGGTCGCCATATGGCTACACCTTC. It translates to CASSEERSPYGYTF.

This chain uses TRBV7-2 with TRBJ2-5; D may be TRBD1 or TRBD2 (6 bases each). V lost 0 bases and J 1 base, leaving 12 bases between the germline ends. Germline V lookup: CDR1 SGHTA, CDR2 FQGNSA. CDR3 length: 16 residues. CDR3 region: CASSLARGRGQETQYF. The CDR3 bases are TGTGCCAGCAGCTTAGCGCGGGGCAGGGGCCAAGAGACCCAGTACTTC.